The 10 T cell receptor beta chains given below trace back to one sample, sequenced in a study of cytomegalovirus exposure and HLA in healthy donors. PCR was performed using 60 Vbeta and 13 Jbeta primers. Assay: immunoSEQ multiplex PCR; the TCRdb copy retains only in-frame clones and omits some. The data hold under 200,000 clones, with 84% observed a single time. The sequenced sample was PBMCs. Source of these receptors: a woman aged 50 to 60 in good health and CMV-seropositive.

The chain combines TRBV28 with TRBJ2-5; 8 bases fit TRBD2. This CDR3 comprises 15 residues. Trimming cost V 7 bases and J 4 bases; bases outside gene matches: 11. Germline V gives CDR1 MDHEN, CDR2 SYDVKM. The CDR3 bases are TGTGCCAGCACCATGTCCGGGGGGGCGGGAGAGACCCAGTACTTC. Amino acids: CASTMSGGAGETQYF. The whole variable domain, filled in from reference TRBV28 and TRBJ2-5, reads DVKVTQSSRYLVKRTGEKVFLECVQDMDHENMFWYRQDPGLGLRLIYFSYDVKMKEKGDIPEGYSVSREKKERFSLILESASTNQTSMYLCASTMSGGAGETQYFGPGTRLLVL.

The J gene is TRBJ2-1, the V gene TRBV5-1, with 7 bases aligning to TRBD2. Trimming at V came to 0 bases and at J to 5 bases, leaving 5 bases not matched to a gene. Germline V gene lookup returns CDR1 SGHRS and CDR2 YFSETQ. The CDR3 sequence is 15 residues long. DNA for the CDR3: TGCGCCAGCAGCTTGGGGCGGGGAGGGAACAATGAGCAGTTCTTC. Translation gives CASSLGRGGNNEQFF.

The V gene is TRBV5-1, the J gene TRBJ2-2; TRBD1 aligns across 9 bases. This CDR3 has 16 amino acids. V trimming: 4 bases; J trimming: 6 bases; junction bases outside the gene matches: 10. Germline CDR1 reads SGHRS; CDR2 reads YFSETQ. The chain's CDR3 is CASSATGQGRAGELFF. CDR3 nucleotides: TGCGCCAGCAGCGCTACGGGACAGGGACGGGCCGGGGAGCTGTTTTTT.

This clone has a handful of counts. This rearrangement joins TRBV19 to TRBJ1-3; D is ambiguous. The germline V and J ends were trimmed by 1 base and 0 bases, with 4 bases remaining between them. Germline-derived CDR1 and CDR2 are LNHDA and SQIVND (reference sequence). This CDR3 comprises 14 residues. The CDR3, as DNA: TGTGCCAGTAGTATAGTCAGCTCTGGAAACACCATATATTTT. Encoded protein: CASSIVSSGNTIYF.

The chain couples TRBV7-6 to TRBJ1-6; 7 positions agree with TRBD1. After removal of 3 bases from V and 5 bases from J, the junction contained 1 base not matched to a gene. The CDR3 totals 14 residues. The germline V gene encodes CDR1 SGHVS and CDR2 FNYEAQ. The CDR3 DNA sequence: TGTGCCAGCAGCTTTACAGGGGATAATTCACCCCTCCACTTT. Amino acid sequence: CASSFTGDNSPLHF.

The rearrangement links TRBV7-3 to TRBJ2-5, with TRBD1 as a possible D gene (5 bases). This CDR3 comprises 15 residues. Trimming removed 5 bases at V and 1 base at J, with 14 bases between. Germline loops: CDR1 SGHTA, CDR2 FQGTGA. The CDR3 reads CASSPLAQGQETQYF. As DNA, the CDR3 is TGTGCCAGCAGCCCCCTGGCGCAGGGCCAAGAGACCCAGTACTTC.

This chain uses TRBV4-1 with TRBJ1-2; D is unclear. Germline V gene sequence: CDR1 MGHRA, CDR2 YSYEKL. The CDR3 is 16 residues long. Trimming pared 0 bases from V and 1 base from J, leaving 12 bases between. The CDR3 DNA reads TGCGCCAGCAGCCAAGATCCCCAACTGTTTAACTATGGCTACACCTTC. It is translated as CASSQDPQLFNYGYTF.

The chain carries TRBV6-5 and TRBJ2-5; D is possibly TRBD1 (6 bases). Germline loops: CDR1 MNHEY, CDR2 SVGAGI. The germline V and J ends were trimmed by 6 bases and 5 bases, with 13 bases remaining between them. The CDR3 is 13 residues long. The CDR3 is CASRQGRGETQYF. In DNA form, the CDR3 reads TGTGCCAGCAGACAGGGTAGGGGGGAGACCCAGTACTTC.

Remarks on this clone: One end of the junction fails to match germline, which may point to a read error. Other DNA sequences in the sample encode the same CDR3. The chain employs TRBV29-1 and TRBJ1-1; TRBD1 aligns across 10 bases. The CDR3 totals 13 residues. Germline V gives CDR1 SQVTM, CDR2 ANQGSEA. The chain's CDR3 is CSVSRQGATEAFF. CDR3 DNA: TGCAGCGTAAGCAGACAGGGGGCCACTGAAGCTTTTTTT.

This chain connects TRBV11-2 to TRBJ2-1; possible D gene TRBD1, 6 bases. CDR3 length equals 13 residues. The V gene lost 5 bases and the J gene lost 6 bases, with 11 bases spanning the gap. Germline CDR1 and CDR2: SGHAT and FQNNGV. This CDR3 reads CASSQGQLNEQFF. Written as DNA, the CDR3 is TGTGCCAGCAGCCAAGGACAGCTCAATGAGCAGTTCTTC.